This TCR beta chain stems from a study of beta chain features in type 1 diabetes. Study-level points and caveats: Moderate but significant shortening of TCRB CDR3s was recorded in all four CD4+ subsets from Type 1 diabetes patients.

The germline V gene encodes CDR1 SGHRS and CDR2 YFSETQ. The CDR3 contains 14 residues. The ends lost 4 bases at V and 5 bases at J; junction bases unmatched: 6. Isolated RNA was reverse transcribed in full, so expressed TCRB transcripts were sequenced. Here immunoSEQ multiplex PCR was the method, and the copy in TCRdb shows in-frame clones only, minus some. There are some 140,000 clones in the sample; around 9% occur only once, and about 0.7% lies in the top ten. CD45RO/CCR7/CD25/CD127/CD95/CD27 staining was used to isolate CD4+ naive, central memory, regulatory and stem cell-like memory cells by sorting. Purity exceeding 98% was reached by all sorted populations. With respect to this clone: Its antigen is still unknown.

The receptor's source is a man aged 25-45 years with type 1 diabetes. What was sequenced was central memory CD4+ T cells from blood. V is TRBV5-1 and J is TRBJ2-3; 8 bases are a match to TRBD1. CDR3 protein: CASSPGQGRDTQYF. In DNA, the CDR3 is TGCGCCAGCAGCCCAGGACAGGGACGAGATACGCAGTATTTT.